This is a list of T cell receptor beta chains from one sample in a study of T cell responses to AZD1222 COVID-19 vaccine. Here immunoSEQ multiplex PCR was the method, and the copy in TCRdb shows in-frame clones only, minus some. Of just over 95,000 clones listed, 85% to 90% are singletons. The sequenced sample was peripheral blood, obtained on day 0 of AZD1222 vaccination. Receptors originate from an adult in good health. The conserved cysteine and the conserved F or W are not part of the CDR3 here.

V gene	CDR3 protein
TRBV28	ASSLSQPQH
TRBV12-3/TRBV12-4	ASSLFGNQPQH
TRBV9	ASSVNSWDTNEKLF
TRBV7-9	ASSLGSSAVEPQH
TRBV7-3	ASSLYGDRGSPLH
TRBV10-3	AIAGGSDTQY
TRBV28	ASSAHSGLRNIQY
TRBV27	ASSPGTAEAF
TRBV2	ASSRNGQLNSPLH
TRBV4-1	ASSRFSPGDEQY
TRBV27	ASSLSDGGAPLH
TRBV10-3	AISEALAGVKSTDTQY
TRBV27	ASAERGSGSPLH
TRBV7-9	ASRNRDTIY
TRBV7-8	ASSFGVGLGEETQY
TRBV6-6	ASERPGTSYNSPLH
TRBV6-5	ASSYILTNNSPLH
TRBV15	ATSRGQVNQPQH
TRBV19	ASIDLGDRTEAF
TRBV7-9	ASSLGSTEQY
TRBV7-9	ASSTPPAGTDTQY
TRBV4-1	ASSQRTGHRAYGYT
TRBV11-2	ASSPYNEQF
TRBV13	ASSDRQGPGSPLH
TRBV3-1/TRBV3-2	ASSSPWGPYGYT
TRBV18	ASEPQERADTQY
TRBV18	ASSPASRRDSYEQY
TRBV7-2	ASSLAGGVTEAF
TRBV9	ASSVSARETQY
TRBV28	ASSPGDRNYGYT
TRBV12-3/TRBV12-4	ASSLDRTTEAF
TRBV24-1	ATSDPTGGKDEKLF
TRBV18	ASSPTTGGEGYT
TRBV30	AWKLAGPLTDTQY